One and the same sample provided the 9 T cell receptor beta chains below, sequenced in a study of blood T cell repertoires in COVID-19. Sequenced by immunoSEQ multiplex PCR; TCRdb stores in-frame clones only, minus some. There are tens of thousands of clones in the sample; 75% to 80% occur only once, and about 5.7% lies in the top ten. Specimen: peripheral blood. Every receptor here comes from a man aged 65 to 79 with COVID-19, enrolled during active disease.

The V and J genes are TRBV7-8 and TRBJ2-7; the D gene is possibly TRBD2 (6 bases). Trimming took 5 bases from V and 0 from J, leaving 11 bases between them. This CDR3 is built from 14 residues. Germline CDR1 reads SGHVS; CDR2 reads FQNEAQ. The CDR3 reads CASSPRDFSYEQYF. The CDR3 nucleotides read TGTGCCAGCAGCCCCCGGGACTTCTCCTACGAGCAGTACTTC.

This clone was detected once. The CDR3 region has the DNA TGTGCCAGCAGTCCCGGACAAGGGGCTGACTATGGCTACACCTTC. This gives the protein CASSPGQGADYGYTF. This sequence joins TRBV7-9 and TRBJ1-2; D perhaps matches TRBD1 (5 bases). The CDR3 is made up of 15 amino acids. The ends were cut back, 6 bases at V and 3 bases at J, with 17 bases in the middle. Germline CDR1 SEHNR, CDR2 FQNEAQ (reference sequence).

V usage is TRBV12-3 or TRBV12-4 and J usage is TRBJ2-7; no clear D. The CDR3 has 13 residues. Trimming pared 3 bases from V and 3 bases from J, leaving 9 bases between. CDR3 nucleotide sequence: TGTGCCAGCAGTTTTTCGGGTAACTACGAGCAGTACTTC. Protein: CASSFSGNYEQYF.

The J gene is TRBJ2-1, the V gene TRBV3-1 (or the pseudogene TRBV3-2); D may be TRBD2 (8 bases). The V end lost 1 base, the J end lost 5 bases, and 21 bases lay between the germline ends. Germline CDR1 LGHDT, CDR2 YNNKEL (reference sequence). The CDR3 consists of 18 residues. The CDR3: CASSQVTGRGHIHNEQFF. In DNA form, the CDR3 reads TGTGCCAGCAGCCAAGTTACCGGGAGGGGGCACATCCACAATGAGCAGTTCTTC.

This clone was seen once. V gene TRBV15 combines with J gene TRBJ2-7; 8 positions match TRBD2. V was clipped by 1 base and J by 6 bases; unmatched bases: 2. The CDR3 covers 13 residues. Germline CDR1 and CDR2: LNHNV and YYDKDF (reference sequence). The CDR3 DNA reads as TGTGCCACCAGCAGAGTACTAGCGGCCGAGCAGTACTTC. Translation gives CATSRVLAAEQYF.

The rearrangement joins TRBV29-1 to TRBJ2-2, with 8 bases fitting TRBD1. Germline V CDR1 and CDR2: SQVTM, ANQGSEA. The CDR3 runs 13 residues. Here the CDR3 DNA reads TGCAGTTACACAGGGGGGAACACCGGGGAGCTGTTTTTT. Protein sequence: CSYTGGNTGELFF.

The chain has TRBV15 and TRBJ2-3; the match to TRBD2 covers 9 bases. The CDR3 consists of 16 residues. The V gene's germline CDR1 is LNHNV and CDR2 YYDKDF (reference sequence). V lost 4 bases to trimming and J lost 2 bases; unmatched junction nucleotides: 7. CDR3 in DNA: TGTGCCACCAGCATCTTGCGGGGGGGATACACAGATACGCAGTATTTT. Protein sequence: CATSILRGGYTDTQYF.

This rearrangement joins TRBV11-3 to TRBJ1-6, with 7 nucleotides matching TRBD1. CDR1 and CDR2 (germline): SGHNT, YENEEA. The CDR3 runs 17 residues. Germline trimming cut 5 bases from V and 0 bases from J; bases unmatched to any gene: 7. CDR3 in amino acids: CASSLSRQGSYNSPLHF. The CDR3 DNA follows: TGTGCCAGCAGCCTCAGTCGACAGGGCTCCTATAATTCACCCCTCCACTTT.

J is TRBJ1-1 and V is TRBV7-2; TRBD1 aligns across 7 bases. The CDR3 contains 15 residues. Germline V gene lookup returns CDR1 SGHTA and CDR2 FQGNSA. V lost 5 bases to trimming and J lost 6 bases; unmatched junction nucleotides: 12. CDR3 sequence: CASSTRQGLVAEAFF. Written as DNA, the CDR3 is TGTGCCAGCAGCACCCGACAGGGTTTAGTTGCTGAAGCTTTCTTT.